This T cell receptor beta chain was identified during a study of blood T cell repertoires in COVID-19. Study background: Acute and convalescent COVID-19 specimens originated in the United States, Italy and Spain. In each case, the material was cDNA or gDNA derived from T cells, B-cell-depleted T cells, or PBMCs.

TCRdb's copy holds only in-frame clones and misses some; the assay was immunoSEQ multiplex PCR. Counted here are approximately 340,000 clones, 87% occurring once; the ten biggest clones make up 9.9%. Losses at the gene ends were 4 bases for V and 3 bases for J; bases not matched to a gene: 4. Looked up from germline, CDR1 is SGHRS and CDR2 is YFSETQ. The CDR3 extends over 16 amino acids. The chain has TRBV5-1 and TRBJ2-2, with TRBD2 identical over 12 bases. The clonotype originates from a man aged 25-45 years with COVID-19, enrolled during active disease. The sample comprised peripheral blood. The CDR3 DNA reads as TGCGCCAGCAGCATACTAGCGGGAGGCCACACCGGGGAGCTGTTTTTT. It is translated as CASSILAGGHTGELFF.